These 32 T cell receptor beta chains were all obtained from the same sample, sequenced in a study of breast tumors, draining lymph nodes, adjacent tissues. Axillary draining lymph nodes of breast cancer patients supplied the node samples. In TCRdb, the multiplex PCR reads were re-called with MiXCR into one record per CDR3 protein. In the table there are tens of thousands of distinct CDR3 sequences, 25% to 35% of which are singletons. The sample taken for sequencing was axillary lymph node tissue. These receptors were obtained from a female donor with breast cancer. Some clones in this sample may be carry-over from other donors' samples.

Concerning this clonotype itself: Since a much larger clone is just one base distant, this may be a read error. V and J are TRBV6-1 and TRBJ2-3, with D perhaps TRBD2 (6 bases). The CDR3 covers 17 residues. With 0 bases removed from V and 4 bases from J, the gap between germline ends came to 17 bases. In germline, CDR1 is MNHNS, CDR2 SASEGT. The CDR3 nucleotides read TGTGCCAGCAGTGAAGCGCGCGGATGGAGGGTCGCAGATACGCAGTATTTT. This codes for CASSEARGWRVADTQYF.

This clonotype was counted ten times or more. A much larger clone differs from this one at a single base, so this may be a read error. J is TRBJ2-5 and V is TRBV6-4, with D unclear. The CDR3 consists of 11 residues. Germline V CDR1 and CDR2: MRHNA, SNTAGT. V shed 5 bases and J shed 7 bases, with 8 bases lying between them. The CDR3 DNA reads TGTGCCAGCAGTCTTTGGGGGACCCAGTACTTC. Encoded protein: CASSLWGTQYF.

This clonotype was detected only a few times. The chain couples TRBV4-1 to TRBJ2-7, with D maybe TRBD1 (6 bases). CDR1 is MGHRA, CDR2 YSYEKL, per germline. Trimming pared 4 bases from V and 5 bases from J, leaving 15 bases between. The CDR3 is 14 residues long. In DNA form, the CDR3 reads TGCGCCAGCAGCCGACCGGGACACCAGCACGAGCAGTACTTC. As protein: CASSRPGHQHEQYF.

Points on this clonotype: Because the CDR3 is missing its conserved closing phenylalanine or tryptophan, this is likely a read error. The genes are TRBV7-2 and TRBJ1-3; D remains unclear. The CDR3 contains 13 residues. Trimming shortened V by 5 bases and J by 3 bases, and 8 bases separated the two germline ends. Looked up from germline, CDR1 is SGHTA and CDR2 is FQGNSA. DNA of the CDR3: TGTGCCAGCAGCCTACTCAGTGGAAACACCATATATCTT. As protein: CASSLLSGNTIYL.

This clonotype was recorded at least ten times. V is TRBV12-3 or TRBV12-4 and J is TRBJ2-1, with D perhaps given as TRBD1 or TRBD2 (5 bases each). CDR3 size: 15 residues. The V end was cut by 6 bases, the J end by 2 bases, with 14 bases between. As DNA, the CDR3 is TGTGCCAGCAGACCGGGACCGCGGGCCTACAATGAGCAGTTCTTC. This translates into CASRPGPRAYNEQFF.

This clonotype occurred many times. A read error may be the cause here, since a much bigger clone is one base away. The chain uses TRBV29-1 and TRBJ2-7; no clear D gene. The CDR3 covers 14 residues. Germline CDR1 and CDR2: SQVTM and ANQGSEA. Deletions cut 2 bases from V and 1 base from J, with 12 bases between. DNA of the CDR3: TGCAGCGTTGAACAAAGCGAGAGTTCCTACGAGCAGTACTTC. Its translation: CSVEQSESSYEQYF.

In this sample, this clonotype turned up many times. V gene TRBV6-5 combines with J gene TRBJ2-5; D possibly corresponds to TRBD2 (6 bases). The CDR3 sequence is 17 residues long. Between the trimmed V and J ends, which lost 0 bases and 4 bases, there was a span of 18 bases. Per the germline V gene, CDR1 is MNHEY and CDR2 is SVGAGI. This chain's CDR3 is CASSYSGGQNSRETQYF. CDR3 nucleotide sequence: TGTGCCAGCAGTTACTCCGGGGGTCAGAACAGTAGAGAGACCCAGTACTTC.

This clonotype has ten or more counts. The chain employs TRBV20-1 and TRBJ1-4; TRBD1 aligns across 9 bases. In germline, CDR1 is DFQATT, CDR2 SNEGSKA (reference sequence). The CDR3 consists of 15 residues. The ends lost 1 base at V and 8 bases at J; junction bases unmatched: 8. For the CDR3, the DNA is TGCAGTGCTAGAGCCACCGGGACAGGGACGGAAAAACTGTTTTTT. Translating gives CSARATGTGTEKLFF.

Worth noting for this clonotype: The junction departs from the called germline gene at one end, perhaps through a read error. The J gene is TRBJ1-6, the V gene TRBV4-2, with 9 bases fitting TRBD1. CDR3 length equals 15 residues. CDR1 LGHNA and CDR2 YNFKEQ come from the germline V gene. The CDR3 DNA reads TGTGCTAGCAGCCTCGGGGGACAGGGAAATCCACCCCTCCACTTT. It codes for CASSLGGQGNPPLHF.

Turning to this clonotype: The junction and the germline gene differ at one end; a read error may be behind it. This rearrangement joins TRBV5-5 to TRBJ2-7; 13 nucleotides align to TRBD2. There are 19 residues in the CDR3. The germline gives CDR1 SGHKS, CDR2 YYEKEE (reference sequence). Here the CDR3 reads CASREDGTSGILRIGEQYF. DNA for the CDR3: TGTGCCAGCAGAGAGGATGGGACTAGCGGGATCCTTCGGATAGGGGAGCAATACTTC. The whole variable domain, remainder taken from reference TRBV5-5 and TRBJ2-7, is DAGVTQSPTHLIKTRGQQVTLRCSPISGHKSVSWYQQVLGQGPQFIFQYYEKEERGRGNFPDRFSARQFPNYSSELNVNALLLGDSALYLCASREDGTSGILRIGEQYFGPGTRLTVT.

A note on this clonotype: One end of the junction is discordant with germline, which a read error may explain. This chain joins TRBV4-1 and TRBJ1-6, with 7 bases matching TRBD1. Germline CDR1 is MGHRA and CDR2 is YSYEKL. CDR3 size: 14 residues. This CDR3 is CASSQSRGNSPLHF. The CDR3 DNA reads as TGCGCCAGCAGCCAAAGCAGGGGGAATTCACCCCTCCACTTC.

The chain recombines TRBV10-3 with TRBJ2-7; TRBD1 might be the D (6 bases). Germline CDR1 reads ENHRY; CDR2 reads SYGVKD. The CDR3 runs to 15 residues. Trimming left V 4 bases short and J 1 base short, with 14 bases between. The CDR3 sequence: CAISGGLDGSYEQYF. The DNA of the CDR3 is TGTGCCATCAGTGGGGGGCTAGATGGGTCCTACGAGCAGTACTTC.

The chain joins TRBV7-3 to TRBJ2-1; TRBD2 agrees at 11 bases. The CDR3 length is 17 residues. J lost 3 bases, V lost 3 bases, and 7 bases had no gene match. The germline V gene has CDR1 SGHTA and CDR2 FQGTGA. The CDR3 spells CASSLEGTSGIYNEQFF. The CDR3 DNA follows: TGTGCCAGCAGCTTGGAGGGGACTAGCGGCATCTACAATGAGCAGTTCTTC. The full variable domain, with the rest looked up from reference TRBV7-3 and TRBJ2-1, is GAGVSQTPSNKVTEKGKYVELRCDPISGHTALYWYRQSLGQGPEFLIYFQGTGAADDSGLPNDRFFAVRPEGSVSTLKIQRTERGDSAVYLCASSLEGTSGIYNEQFFGPGTRLTVL.

This clonotype was counted ten times or more. The V gene is TRBV6-6, the J gene TRBJ2-1; D uncertain. The germline V gene has CDR1 MNHNY and CDR2 SVGAGI (reference sequence). This CDR3 is 12 amino acids long. The germline V and J ends were trimmed by 5 bases and 10 bases, with 12 bases remaining between them. The CDR3 DNA reads as TGTGCCAGCAGTAAGGACCCGGTGGAGCAGTTCTTC. Amino acids: CASSKDPVEQFF.

The sample holds many counts of this clonotype. The genes are TRBV27 and TRBJ2-3; D uncertain. The length of the CDR3 is 13 residues. From germline, CDR1 is MNHEY and CDR2 SMNVEV (reference sequence). The V end was cut by 7 bases, the J end by 4 bases, with 12 bases between. Written as DNA, the CDR3 is TGTGCCAGCAAGTGGTCGGCGGCAGATACGCAGTATTTT. It is translated as CASKWSAADTQYF.

Notes on this clonotype: Since a much larger clone is just one base distant, this may be a read error. The CDR3 carries no conserved terminal phenylalanine or tryptophan, so it likely arises from a read error. The V call is TRBV14, the J call TRBJ2-2, with 11 positions matching TRBD2. Losses at the gene ends were 8 bases for V and 7 bases for J; bases not matched to a gene: 12. The CDR3 runs 16 residues. CDR1 is SGHDN and CDR2 is FVKESK in the germline V gene. As DNA, the CDR3 is TGTGCCAGCTCACCAACTAGCGGGAGCGGGAACGGGGAGCTGTTTCTT. As protein: CASSPTSGSGNGELFL.

This clonotype was seen repeatedly, ten times or more. The rearrangement joins TRBV28 to TRBJ1-5; D is possibly TRBD1 (6 bases). The germline V gene has CDR1 MDHEN and CDR2 SYDVKM. Trimming stripped 4 bases from V and 3 bases from J, with 13 bases between. The CDR3 spans 15 residues. The CDR3 is CASSSPDRFNQPQHF. The CDR3, as DNA: TGTGCCAGCAGTTCCCCCGACAGGTTCAATCAGCCCCAGCATTTT. The full variable domain, with the rest looked up from reference TRBV28 and TRBJ1-5, is DVKVTQSSRYLVKRTGEKVFLECVQDMDHENMFWYRQDPGLGLRLIYFSYDVKMKEKGDIPEGYSVSREKKERFSLILESASTNQTSMYLCASSSPDRFNQPQHFGDGTRLSIL.

The chain recombines TRBV4-3 with TRBJ2-7; D is ambiguous. The V and J ends lost 0 bases and 0 bases respectively, with 15 bases between them. The germline gives CDR1 LGHNA, CDR2 YSLEER. The CDR3 has 17 amino acids. CDR3 loop: CASSQDGSSTLSYEQYF. Written as DNA, the CDR3 is TGCGCCAGCAGCCAAGATGGCAGCTCTACGCTCTCCTACGAGCAGTACTTC.

In this sample, this clonotype turned up a few times. The chain is built from TRBV12-3 or TRBV12-4 and TRBJ2-6, with 7 bases that match TRBD1. Unmatched junction bases numbered 8, after V lost 3 bases and J lost 0 bases. The CDR3 sequence is 18 residues long. CDR3 loop: CASSFQGTEGSGANVLTF. Here the CDR3 DNA reads TGTGCCAGCAGTTTTCAAGGGACAGAAGGCTCTGGGGCCAACGTCCTGACTTTC.

This clonotype has a handful of counts. The junction departs from the called germline gene at one end, perhaps through a read error. The chain is built from TRBV5-1 and TRBJ2-2; D might be TRBD1 or TRBD2, each matching 5 bases. The germline gives CDR1 SGHRS, CDR2 YFSETQ. The CDR3 is 16 residues long. CDR3 nucleotides: TGCGCCAACAGCTCTTGGCAGGGACGTGCCACCGGGGAGCTGTTTTTT. Translated, it gives CANSSWQGRATGELFF.

This clonotype was detected many times. The rearrangement joins TRBV5-6 to TRBJ2-3, with 8 bases aligning to TRBD2. Trimming took 2 bases from V and 2 from J; bases not matched to a gene: 7. Germline V gives CDR1 SGHDT, CDR2 YYEEEE. The CDR3 is 16 residues long. In DNA form, the CDR3 reads TGTGCCAGCAGCTTTAAGGTTAGCGGGACCACAGATACGCAGTATTTT. This translates into CASSFKVSGTTDTQYF.

As to this clonotype: One junction end does not reproduce the germline sequence, and a read error may be involved. This chain connects TRBV20-1 to TRBJ2-7; D unresolved. The CDR3 consists of 13 residues. The germline V gene encodes CDR1 DFQATT and CDR2 SNEGSKA (reference sequence). CDR3 DNA: TGCGGTGCTAGTTCAGAGGCCGTCAGCGAGCAGTACTTC. This sequence encodes CGASSEAVSEQYF.

This clonotype was seen ten or more times. This chain connects TRBV27 to TRBJ1-5; 7 nucleotides match TRBD1. Trimming cost V 6 bases and J 5 bases; bases outside gene matches: 7. The CDR3 is made up of 14 amino acids. Germline-derived CDR1 and CDR2 are MNHEY and SMNVEV (reference sequence). CDR3 protein: CASSKTGPDQPQHF. CDR3 nucleotides: TGTGCCAGCAGCAAGACAGGGCCGGATCAGCCCCAGCATTTT.

This clonotype has at least ten counts. The chain uses TRBV19 and TRBJ1-5; a possible D gene is TRBD1 (6 bases). From germline, CDR1 is LNHDA and CDR2 SQIVND (reference sequence). The CDR3 runs 17 residues. Trimming left V 3 bases short and J 0 bases short, with 15 bases between. The CDR3 DNA sequence: TGTGCCAGTAGTATTCCAGGGGCCGGGGATAGCAATCAGCCCCAGCATTTT. It encodes CASSIPGAGDSNQPQHF.

Regarding this clonotype: This may be a read error, as it is one base from a much larger clone. The chain employs TRBV10-1 and TRBJ1-1; 7 nucleotides match TRBD1. This CDR3 is 15 amino acids long. The germline CDR1 and CDR2 sequences are WNHNN and SYGVQD (reference sequence). The CDR3 nucleotides are TGCACCAGCAGTGAGTCACCGACAGGGAGGGCTGAAGCTTTCTTT. Amino acid sequence: CTSSESPTGRAEAFF.

The genes are TRBV9 and TRBJ2-7, with 8 bases identical to TRBD1. Germline V gives CDR1 SGDLS, CDR2 YYNGEE. V lost 4 bases and J lost 2; bases outside the gene matches: 5. The CDR3 has 14 residues. CDR3 in DNA: TGTGCCAGCAGCTTCGGACAGGGCCCCTACGAGCAGTACTTC. Translating it yields CASSFGQGPYEQYF.

This clonotype was detected many times. V is TRBV4-2 and J is TRBJ2-3; D uncertain. This CDR3 is built from 14 residues. Trimming removed 5 bases from V and 1 base from J, with 10 bases in between. In germline, CDR1 is LGHNA, CDR2 YNFKEQ. CDR3 protein: CASSFSSGTDTQYF. CDR3 bases: TGTGCCAGCAGCTTTTCCTCGGGCACAGATACGCAGTATTTT.

The table lists this clonotype with many counts. This chain connects TRBV15 to TRBJ2-7; 10 bases align to TRBD1. The CDR3 is 14 amino acids. Germline values: CDR1 LNHNV, CDR2 YYDKDF (reference sequence). Trimming cost V 7 bases and J 2 bases; bases outside gene matches: 5. Written as DNA, the CDR3 is TGTGCCACCAACCGGGACAGGGGAACCTACGAGCAGTACTTC. Translation: CATNRDRGTYEQYF. Filled out from reference TRBV15 and TRBJ2-7, the complete variable domain reads DAMVIQNPRYQVTQFGKPVTLSCSQTLNHNVMYWYQQKSSQAPKLLFHYYDKDFNNEADTPDNFQSRRPNTSFCFLDIRSPGLGDTAMYLCATNRDRGTYEQYFGPGTRLTVT.

This clonotype has a count of ten or more. The V call is TRBV27, the J call TRBJ2-7; 9 nucleotides line up with TRBD1. With 4 bases clipped from V and 7 bases from J, the junction kept 8 bases outside the gene matches. This CDR3 contains 14 residues. CDR1 and CDR2 (germline): MNHEY, SMNVEV (reference sequence). The CDR3: CASSSQKTGGEQYF. The DNA for the CDR3 is TGTGCCAGCAGTTCACAAAAGACAGGGGGTGAGCAGTACTTC.

The table lists this clonotype with many counts. The chain has TRBV5-1 and TRBJ2-1; TRBD1 is a possible D gene (5 bases). The V gene lost 3 bases and the J gene lost 1 base, with 11 bases spanning the gap. The CDR3 spans 15 residues. In germline, CDR1 is SGHRS, CDR2 YFSETQ. CDR3 bases: TGCGCCAGCAGCTCTCGACAGAAATCCTACAATGAGCAGTTCTTC. It specifies CASSSRQKSYNEQFF.

The table lists this clonotype with many counts. The chain uses TRBV18 and TRBJ2-2, with 9 bases identical to TRBD1. Trimming at V came to 5 bases and at J to 5 bases, leaving 6 bases not matched to a gene. There are 15 residues in the CDR3. Germline CDR1 is KGHSH and CDR2 is LQKENI. CDR3 sequence reads: CASSATGGLTGELFF. CDR3 coding DNA: TGTGCCAGCTCAGCCACAGGGGGCCTAACCGGGGAGCTGTTTTTT.

Turning to this clonotype: A junction end diverges from the germline sequence, so it may reflect a read error. The rearrangement joins TRBV7-3 to TRBJ1-2, with D perhaps matching TRBD1 (6 bases). The CDR3 consists of 15 residues. CDR1 and CDR2 (germline): SGHTA, FQGTGA. The CDR3 sequence is CASSQEHRAHYGYPF. Written as DNA, the CDR3 is TGTGCCAGCAGCCAGGAACACAGGGCGCATTATGGCTACCCCTTC.